This TCR beta chain is drawn from a study of technical replicates of blood from a handful of donors. The length of the CDR3 is 13 residues. The ends were cut back, 3 bases at V and 7 bases at J, with 12 bases in the middle. Germline loops: CDR1 MNHEY, CDR2 SVGAGI. Using immunoSEQ multiplex PCR, the repertoire was profiled, and TCRdb retains in-frame clones only, with some absent. The sample lists some 85,000 clones, around 94% occurring once. The source of this sequence is a human donor in good health. The chain employs TRBV6-5 and TRBJ1-1; D is undetermined. What was sequenced was T cells isolated from PBMCs. This CDR3 is CASSYNRIFEAFF. CDR3 nucleotides: TGTGCCAGCAGTTATAACAGAATATTTGAAGCTTTCTTT.